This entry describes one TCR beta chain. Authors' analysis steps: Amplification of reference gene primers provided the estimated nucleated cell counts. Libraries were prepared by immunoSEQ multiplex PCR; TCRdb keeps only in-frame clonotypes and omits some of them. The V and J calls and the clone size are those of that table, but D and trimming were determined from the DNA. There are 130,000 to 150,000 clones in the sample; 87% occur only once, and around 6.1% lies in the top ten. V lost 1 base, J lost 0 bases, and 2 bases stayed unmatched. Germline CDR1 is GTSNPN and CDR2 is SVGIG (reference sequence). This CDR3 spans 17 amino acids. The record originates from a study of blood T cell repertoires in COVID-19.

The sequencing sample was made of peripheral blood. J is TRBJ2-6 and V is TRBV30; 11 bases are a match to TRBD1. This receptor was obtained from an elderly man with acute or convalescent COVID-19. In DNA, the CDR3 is TGTGCCTGGAGTGATGGGACAGGGGGCTCTGGGGCCAACGTCCTGACTTTC. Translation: CAWSDGTGGSGANVLTF.